These 10 T cell receptor beta chains share one sample of origin, sequenced in a study of shared clonotypes between healthy human individuals (TCRdb year 2020). Receptor libraries were prepared by the immunoSEQ multiplex PCR assay. Sourced from immuneACCESS, this table was stored by TCRdb with only in-frame sequences that have V and J called. A share of the clones is absent; for the studies checked, an unresolved V gene accounts for under half, and the remainder has no known explanation. A total of fewer than 2.5 million clones appear in this sample, under 95% of them only once. Roughly 0.39% of the sample is in the top ten clones. What was sequenced was naive CD4+ T cells from PBMCs. In light of the paper, this sample's cell subset or site label describes: CD45RA+ positively selected. Receptors originate from a man aged 18 to 29 in good health. Some clones in this sample may be carry-over from other donors' samples.

This clone was detected only once. The gene calls are TRBV7-3 and TRBJ2-7; 7 positions agree with TRBD1. The V and J ends lost 5 bases and 6 bases, in that order; junction bases with no gene match: 19. The CDR3 contains 17 residues. Germline V gene sequence: CDR1 SGHTA, CDR2 FQGTGA. The CDR3 region is CASSRAGQAIRGFEQYF. For the CDR3, the DNA is TGTGCCAGCAGCCGAGCCGGACAGGCGATACGAGGTTTCGAGCAGTACTTC. Full variable domain (outside the CDR3, taken from reference TRBV7-3 and TRBJ2-7): GAGVSQTPSNKVTEKGKYVELRCDPISGHTALYWYRQSLGQGPEFLIYFQGTGAADDSGLPNDRFFAVRPEGSVSTLKIQRTERGDSAVYLCASSRAGQAIRGFEQYFGPGTRLTVT.

V usage is TRBV7-2 and J usage is TRBJ1-1, with D possibly being TRBD1 (5 bases). Germline V gene sequence: CDR1 SGHTA, CDR2 FQGNSA. The CDR3 extends over 15 amino acids. V was clipped by 1 base and J by 1 base, with 10 bases between them. The CDR3: CASSLVPGPNTEAFF. The CDR3, as DNA: TGTGCCAGCAGCTTAGTACCGGGGCCGAACACTGAAGCTTTCTTT.

This chain uses TRBV5-1 with TRBJ2-3; possibly TRBD1 for D (5 bases). Trimming stripped 0 bases from V and 1 base from J, with 12 bases between. Germline-derived CDR1 and CDR2 are SGHRS and YFSETQ. This CDR3 contains 16 residues. CDR3 nucleotides: TGCGCCAGCAGCTTGGCGGCGGCACAGGGCACAGATACGCAGTATTTT. Protein sequence: CASSLAAAQGTDTQYF.

This clone appeared a single time. The chain is built from TRBV28 and TRBJ2-2; TRBD2 matches at 7 bases. The V segment lost 6 bases and the J segment 3 bases; nucleotides outside the gene matches: 1. Germline assignment: CDR1 MDHEN and CDR2 SYDVKM. This CDR3 comprises 13 residues. The CDR3 coding sequence is TGTGCCAGCAGACTAGCGTACACCGGGGAGCTGTTTTTT. As protein: CASRLAYTGELFF.

The V gene is TRBV12-2, the J gene TRBJ2-7; TRBD2 was called by the table and not checked on the DNA. TRBV12-2 is termed a pseudogene. The CDR3 consists of 15 residues. CDR3 loop: CASRLPHGISNEQYF. The CDR3 DNA is TGTGCAAGTCGCTTACCCCACGGGATAAGCAACGAGCAGTACTTC.

The J gene is TRBJ2-7, the V gene TRBV6-1, with 7 bases matching TRBD2. J gave up 3 bases and V 4 bases, and 6 bases lay outside the gene matches. Germline loops: CDR1 MNHNS, CDR2 SASEGT. CDR3 length equals 14 residues. The CDR3 sequence: CASSGGSGNYEQYF. For the CDR3, the DNA is TGTGCCAGCAGTGGCGGGAGTGGGAACTACGAGCAGTACTTC.

This clone occurred once. The chain recombines TRBV6-6 with TRBJ1-5; D unclear. The CDR3 covers 15 residues. V was shortened by 6 bases and J by 0 bases, with 12 bases between the two germline ends. Looked up from germline, CDR1 is MNHNY and CDR2 is SVGAGI (reference sequence). The CDR3 DNA reads as TGTGCCAGCAGGACGGGAAAGCTTAGCAATCAGCCCCAGCATTTT. It translates to CASRTGKLSNQPQHF.

The chain recombines TRBV7-6 with TRBJ2-5; 8 bases agree with TRBD2. The end of the DNA fits TRBJ2-7 better, so the J call may be wrong. The CDR3 contains 15 residues. CDR1 and CDR2 from the germline V gene are SGHVS and FNYEAQ. CDR3 nucleotides: TGTGCCAGCAGCCGAAATAGCGGGGCGGCCTACGAGCAGTACTTC. Its protein product is CASSRNSGAAYEQYF.

The chain recombines TRBV7-9 with TRBJ2-7; no reliable D call. The CDR3 is 14 amino acids. Trimming cost V 4 bases and J 4 bases, with 14 bases left between them. Germline V gives CDR1 SEHNR, CDR2 FQNEAQ (reference sequence). The CDR3 sequence is CASSSPAENYEQYF. CDR3 sequence (DNA): TGTGCCAGCAGCTCGCCGGCTGAAAATTACGAGCAGTACTTC.

V and J are TRBV29-1 and TRBJ2-1, with D possibly being TRBD1 or TRBD2 (5 bases each). Trimming shortened V by 3 bases and J by 10 bases, and 13 bases separated the two germline ends. Germline-derived CDR1 and CDR2 are SQVTM and ANQGSEA. There are 12 residues in the CDR3. CDR3 sequence: CSVDSGTDEQFF. DNA of the CDR3: TGCAGCGTTGACTCCGGGACCGACGAGCAGTTCTTC.